The 21 T cell receptor beta chains listed next were all sequenced from one sample in a study of post-analysis software for immune sequencing data. For these receptors, no antigen is known. Overall study findings and caveats: Compared with controls, patients had more of about 5 TRBV segments, including TRBV5-6, TRBV5-1 and TRBV20-1.

cDNA libraries for TCR beta contained unique molecular identifiers. Using its own MiXCR run on the PCR reads, TCRdb lists one record per CDR3 protein. Seen here are 350,000 to 500,000 distinct CDR3 sequences, 30% to 45% observed once, and the top ten hold about 8%. Material: blood. The receptors were gathered from a girl aged 2 to 10 with multiple sclerosis.

The table lists this clonotype with a few counts. This rearrangement joins TRBV5-5 to TRBJ2-6, with D perhaps assigned TRBD1 or TRBD2 (5 bases each). Trimming removed 2 bases from V and 2 bases from J, with 8 bases in between. This CDR3 has 15 amino acids. CDR1 and CDR2 from the germline V gene are SGHKS and YYEKEE (reference sequence). This CDR3 reads CASSFRGAGANVLTF. In nucleotides, the CDR3 is TGTGCCAGCAGCTTCCGAGGGGCTGGGGCCAACGTCCTGACTTTC.

The V and J genes are TRBV25-1 and TRBJ1-5, with a possible D match to TRBD1 (6 bases). The CDR3 extends over 16 amino acids. Trimming took off 2 bases at V and 0 bases at J, with 11 bases between the two ends. Germline assignment: CDR1 MGHDK and CDR2 SYGVNS. The CDR3 DNA reads as TGTGCCAGCAGTGAAGTAGGGGGGAATAGCAATCAGCCCCAGCATTTT. It encodes CASSEVGGNSNQPQHF.

The rearrangement uses TRBV18 and TRBJ2-7; the match to TRBD1 covers 7 bases. Germline V gene lookup returns CDR1 KGHSH and CDR2 LQKENI. V trimming: 3 bases; J trimming: 0 bases; junction bases outside the gene matches: 5. The CDR3 runs 15 residues. The CDR3 protein is CASSPKTGSSYEQYF. CDR3 DNA: TGTGCCAGCTCACCCAAGACAGGGAGCTCCTACGAGCAGTACTTC.

The V call is TRBV24-1, the J call TRBJ2-1, with D tentatively TRBD1 (5 bases). The CDR3 is 14 amino acids. The V end was cut by 2 bases, the J end by 2 bases, with 6 bases between. From germline, CDR1 is KGHDR and CDR2 SFDVKD. The CDR3 region has the DNA TGTGCCACCAGTGATTCAGGGACCTACAATGAGCAGTTCTTC. Encoded protein: CATSDSGTYNEQFF.

This clonotype was counted a few times. The chain combines TRBV28 with TRBJ1-2; tentative D call: TRBD1 (5 bases). This CDR3 spans 12 amino acids. Trimming removed 8 bases from V and 4 bases from J, with 11 bases in between. Germline V gene lookup returns CDR1 MDHEN and CDR2 SYDVKM. This CDR3 reads CASSRDVYGYTF. The CDR3 nucleotides read TGTGCCAGCTCCCGGGACGTCTATGGCTACACCTTC.

The chain joins TRBV9 to TRBJ1-1; 7 bases align to TRBD1. Germline loops: CDR1 SGDLS, CDR2 YYNGEE. This CDR3 is 15 amino acids long. Losses at the gene ends were 0 bases for V and 10 bases for J; bases not matched to a gene: 12. The chain's CDR3 is CASSVDTGAFSRAFF. CDR3 bases: TGTGCCAGCAGCGTAGACACAGGGGCCTTCTCCCGAGCTTTCTTT.

The V and J genes are TRBV28 and TRBJ1-2; D uncertain. This CDR3 comprises 15 residues. Germline V gene data show CDR1 as MDHEN and CDR2 as SYDVKM. The germline V and J ends were trimmed by 1 base and 3 bases, with 12 bases remaining between them. The CDR3 nucleotides read TGTGCCAGCAGTTTATTGTTGTGGGGTGACTATGGCTACACCTTC. This translates into CASSLLLWGDYGYTF.

J is TRBJ2-5 and V is TRBV25-1, with 7 bases lining up with TRBD1. Losses at the gene ends were 4 bases for V and 9 bases for J; bases not matched to a gene: 2. There are 11 residues in the CDR3. Germline CDR1 and CDR2: MGHDK and SYGVNS. CDR3 DNA: TGTGCCAGCAGTGCCGACAGGGCCCAGTACTTC. It codes for CASSADRAQYF.

This rearrangement joins TRBV5-1 to TRBJ2-6, with TRBD2 as a possible D gene (5 bases). The V and J ends lost 4 bases and 0 bases respectively, with 8 bases between them. CDR3 length: 15 residues. Germline loops: CDR1 SGHRS, CDR2 YFSETQ. CDR3 in amino acids: CASSIGISGANVLTF. DNA for the CDR3: TGCGCCAGCAGCATCGGGATCTCTGGGGCCAACGTCCTGACTTTC.

V is TRBV29-1 and J is TRBJ1-1, with D unresolved. Germline CDR1 is SQVTM and CDR2 is ANQGSEA. V was shortened by 5 bases and J by 0 bases, with 10 bases between the two germline ends. The CDR3 length is 13 residues. The CDR3 coding sequence is TGCAGCGTTAAAGGCCTCATGAACACTGAAGCTTTCTTT. The encoded protein is CSVKGLMNTEAFF.

J is TRBJ2-3 and V is TRBV20-1; D possibly corresponds to TRBD2 (5 bases). The CDR3 has 15 amino acids. V was cut by 3 bases and J by 5 bases, with 18 bases left in between. In germline, CDR1 is DFQATT, CDR2 SNEGSKA (reference sequence). Here the CDR3 reads CSASRAGGGIDTQYF. The CDR3 bases are TGCAGTGCTAGTCGGGCCGGAGGAGGCATAGATACGCAGTATTTT.

V and J are TRBV29-1 and TRBJ2-7, with 11 bases fitting TRBD1. The CDR3 length is 15 residues. J gave up 6 bases and V 2 bases, and 9 bases lay outside the gene matches. CDR1 and CDR2 from the germline V gene are SQVTM and ANQGSEA. CDR3 residues: CSVEWAGQGVAEQYF. CDR3 coding DNA: TGCAGCGTTGAATGGGCGGGACAGGGGGTAGCCGAGCAGTACTTC.

This clonotype was seen only a few times. The V gene is TRBV6-5, the J gene TRBJ1-2; TRBD1 aligns across 9 bases. The CDR3 has 15 amino acids. The junction had 7 bases not matched to a gene; V was cut back by 4 bases and J by 4 bases. Germline values: CDR1 MNHEY, CDR2 SVGAGI. This chain's CDR3 is CASSWDRDPVYGYTF. CDR3 coding DNA: TGTGCCAGCAGTTGGGACAGGGACCCTGTCTATGGCTACACCTTC.

The genes are TRBV4-3 and TRBJ2-4; 7 positions agree with TRBD2. This CDR3 contains 20 residues. Germline V CDR1 and CDR2: LGHNA, YSLEER. Losses at the gene ends were 0 bases for V and 0 bases for J; bases not matched to a gene: 14. The DNA of the CDR3 is TGCGCCAGCAGCCAAGATGGCCCTAGAGTGGGAGGGTTAGCCAAAAACATTCAGTACTTC. Amino acids: CASSQDGPRVGGLAKNIQYF.

This clonotype came up a few times. The chain couples TRBV29-1 to TRBJ2-3; weak D call: TRBD2 (5 bases). V lost 6 bases to trimming and J lost 1 base, with 11 bases between them. The length of the CDR3 is 13 residues. Germline V CDR1 and CDR2: SQVTM, ANQGSEA. CDR3 residues: CSVRAEGTDTQYF. CDR3 DNA sequence: TGCAGCGTACGAGCGGAAGGCACAGATACGCAGTATTTT.

V and J are TRBV10-1 and TRBJ1-4, with D unclear. V shed 4 bases and J shed 2 bases, with 8 bases lying between them. CDR1 WNHNN and CDR2 SYGVQD come from the germline V gene (reference sequence). The CDR3 runs to 14 residues. The CDR3, as DNA: TGCGCCAGCAGTGTTGAGGAGACTAATGAAAAACTGTTTTTT. Residues: CASSVEETNEKLFF.

The chain combines TRBV6-2 or TRBV6-3 with TRBJ2-4, with D tentatively TRBD1 or TRBD2 (5 bases each). The V and J ends lost 5 bases and 0 bases respectively, with 8 bases between them. CDR3 length: 14 residues. The germline V gene has CDR1 MNHEY and CDR2 SVGEGT. CDR3: CASSRDLAKNIQYF. DNA for the CDR3: TGTGCCAGCAGTCGGGACCTAGCCAAAAACATTCAGTACTTC.

The V and J genes are TRBV20-1 and TRBJ2-7, with D unclear. The CDR3 contains 14 residues. In germline, CDR1 is DFQATT, CDR2 SNEGSKA (reference sequence). Trimming shortened V by 0 bases and J by 3 bases, and 12 bases separated the two germline ends. The DNA of the CDR3 is TGCAGTGCTAGAGATTTTGCGACGAACTACGAGCAGTACTTC. Its protein product is CSARDFATNYEQYF.

The rearrangement uses TRBV10-1 and TRBJ1-6, with 7 bases matching TRBD1. Trimming at V came to 3 bases and at J to 6 bases, leaving 5 bases not matched to a gene. This CDR3 is 15 amino acids long. Germline CDR1 and CDR2: WNHNN and SYGVQD (reference sequence). DNA for the CDR3: TGCGCCAGCAGTGAAGGGGGCGCCGGTAATTCACCCCTCCACTTT. Amino acids: CASSEGGAGNSPLHF.

A word on this clonotype: One junction end disagrees with the germline gene, perhaps due to a read error. This sequence joins TRBV15 and TRBJ2-5; D is possibly TRBD2 (6 bases). Germline values: CDR1 LNHNV, CDR2 YYDKDF (reference sequence). The length of the CDR3 is 15 residues. The CDR3: CAISSQGGKQETQYF. DNA for the CDR3: TGTGCCATCAGCAGCCAGGGAGGAAAACAAGAGACCCAGTACTTC.

The chain is built from TRBV20-1 and TRBJ1-5; 9 bases map to TRBD1. This CDR3 comprises 14 residues. Germline V gives CDR1 DFQATT, CDR2 SNEGSKA (reference sequence). V lost 5 bases and J lost 0; bases outside the gene matches: 2. CDR3: CSAWTGVSNQPQHF. CDR3 sequence (DNA): TGCAGTGCTTGGACAGGGGTTAGCAATCAGCCCCAGCATTTT.